The TCR beta chain under discussion was sequenced for a study of CD8 T cells in Susac syndrome. Deletions cut 4 bases from V and 1 base from J, with 8 bases between. In germline, CDR1 is GTSNPN, CDR2 SVGIG (reference sequence). This CDR3 has 13 amino acids. Notes on this clonotype: Its specificity is unknown.

Random hexamers served to reverse transcribe about 0.5 to 1 ug RNA. TCRdb re-called the immunoSEQ multiplex PCR reads through MiXCR, storing one row per CDR3 protein. The repertoire includes around 190,000 distinct CDR3 sequences, 85% to 95% of them detected once, and roughly 0.1% sits in the top ten. The T cells that were sequenced for TCR beta were CD8+ and CD4+ cells from blood. Study-level results: Only a relatively small number of individuals were included in the TCR sequencing and HLA analysis.

The chain joins TRBV30 to TRBJ1-3; D uncertain. The receptor comes from a human donor in good health. The sample consisted of CD4+ T cells from PBMCs. The CDR3 nucleotides are TGTGCCTGGACGCGGACGTCTGGAAACACCATATATTTT. Translating it yields CAWTRTSGNTIYF.